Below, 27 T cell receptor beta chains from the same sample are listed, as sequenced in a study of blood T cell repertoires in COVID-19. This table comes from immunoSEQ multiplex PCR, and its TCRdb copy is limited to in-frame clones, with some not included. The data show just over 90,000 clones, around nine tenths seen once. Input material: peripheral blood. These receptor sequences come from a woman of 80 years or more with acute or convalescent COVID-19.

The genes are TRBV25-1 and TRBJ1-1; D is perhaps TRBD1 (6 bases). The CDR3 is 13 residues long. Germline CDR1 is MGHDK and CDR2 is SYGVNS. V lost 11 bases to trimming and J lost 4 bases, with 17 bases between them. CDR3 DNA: TGTGCCTGTAAGGGGGAATCGGCCACTGAAGCTTTCTTT. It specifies CACKGESATEAFF.

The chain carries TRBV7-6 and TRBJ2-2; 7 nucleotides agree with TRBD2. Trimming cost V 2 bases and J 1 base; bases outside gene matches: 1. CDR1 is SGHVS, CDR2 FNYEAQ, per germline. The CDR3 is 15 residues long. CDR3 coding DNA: TGTGCCAGCAGCTTACTAGCGGTGAACACCGGGGAGCTGTTTTTT. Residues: CASSLLAVNTGELFF.

Here the CDR3 DNA reads TGTGCCAGCAGCGCGGCGACAGAATATCGGGTCGCTTTCTTT. This codes for CASSAATEYRVAFF. The gene calls are TRBV5-8 and TRBJ1-1; the D gene is possibly TRBD1 (5 bases). CDR3 length: 14 amino acids. V was clipped by 4 bases and J by 11 bases, with 21 bases between them. Germline V CDR1 and CDR2: SGHTS, YDEGEE.

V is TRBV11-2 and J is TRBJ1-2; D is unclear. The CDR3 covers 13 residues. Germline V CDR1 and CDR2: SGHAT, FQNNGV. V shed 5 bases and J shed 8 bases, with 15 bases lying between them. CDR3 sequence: CASSSSGRRGYTF. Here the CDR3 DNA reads TGTGCCAGCAGCAGCTCCGGGAGACGGGGCTACACCTTC.

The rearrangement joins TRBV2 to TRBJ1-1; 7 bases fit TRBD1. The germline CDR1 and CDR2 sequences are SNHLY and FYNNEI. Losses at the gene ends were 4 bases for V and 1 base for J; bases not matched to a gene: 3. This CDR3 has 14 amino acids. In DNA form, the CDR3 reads TGTGCCAGCAGTGGACAGGGAGGGAACACTGAAGCTTTCTTT. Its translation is CASSGQGGNTEAFF.

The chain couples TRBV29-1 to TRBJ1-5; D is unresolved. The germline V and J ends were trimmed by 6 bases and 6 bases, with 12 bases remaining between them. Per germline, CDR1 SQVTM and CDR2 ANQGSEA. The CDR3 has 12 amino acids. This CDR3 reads CSVSEFGQPQHF. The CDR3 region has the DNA TGCAGCGTCTCTGAATTCGGTCAGCCCCAGCATTTT. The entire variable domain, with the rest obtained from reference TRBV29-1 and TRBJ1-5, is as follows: SAVISQKPSRDICQRGTSLTIQCQVDSQVTMMFWYRQQPGQSLTLIATANQGSEATYESGFVIDKFPISRPNLTFSTLTVSNMSPEDSSIYLCSVSEFGQPQHFGDGTRLSIL.

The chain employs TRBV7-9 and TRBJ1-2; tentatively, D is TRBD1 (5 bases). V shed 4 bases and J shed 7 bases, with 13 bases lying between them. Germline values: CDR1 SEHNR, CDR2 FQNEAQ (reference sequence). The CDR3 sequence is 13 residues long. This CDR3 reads CASSSGEEGGYTF. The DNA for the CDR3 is TGTGCCAGCAGCTCGGGGGAGGAGGGTGGCTACACCTTC.

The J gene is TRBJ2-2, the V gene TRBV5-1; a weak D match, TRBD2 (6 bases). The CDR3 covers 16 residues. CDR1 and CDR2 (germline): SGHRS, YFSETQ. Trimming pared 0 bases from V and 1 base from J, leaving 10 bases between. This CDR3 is CASSLVSGVNTGELFF. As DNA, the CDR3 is TGCGCCAGCAGCTTGGTGTCGGGAGTGAACACCGGGGAGCTGTTTTTT.

DNA of the CDR3: TGTGCTAGTGGTTTGGCCCTAACAGGGGCTCTTAATGAAAAACTGTTTTTT. Translating it yields CASGLALTGALNEKLFF. The chain recombines TRBV12-5 with TRBJ1-4; 7 positions match TRBD1. The V segment lost 1 base and the J segment 4 bases; nucleotides outside the gene matches: 9. The germline V gene encodes CDR1 LGHNT and CDR2 FRNRAP. The CDR3 consists of 17 residues.

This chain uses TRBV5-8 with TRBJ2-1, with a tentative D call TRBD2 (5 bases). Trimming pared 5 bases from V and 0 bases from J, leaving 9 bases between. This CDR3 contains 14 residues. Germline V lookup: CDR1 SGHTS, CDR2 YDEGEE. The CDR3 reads CASRSTSSYNEQFF. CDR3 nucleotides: TGTGCCAGCAGGTCTACTAGCTCCTACAATGAGCAGTTCTTC.

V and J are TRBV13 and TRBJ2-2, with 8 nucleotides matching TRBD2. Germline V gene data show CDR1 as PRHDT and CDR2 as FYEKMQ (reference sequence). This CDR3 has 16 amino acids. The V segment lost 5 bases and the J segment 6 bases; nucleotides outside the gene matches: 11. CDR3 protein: CASSPLLGGAAGELFF. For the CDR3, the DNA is TGTGCCAGCAGCCCACTTCTCGGGGGGGCGGCCGGGGAGCTGTTTTTT.

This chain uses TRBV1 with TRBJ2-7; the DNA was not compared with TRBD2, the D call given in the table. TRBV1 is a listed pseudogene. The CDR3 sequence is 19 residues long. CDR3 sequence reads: CTSSQCVGLAGESSYEQYF. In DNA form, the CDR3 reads TGCACCAGCAGCCAATGCGTCGGCCTAGCGGGGGAGAGCTCCTACGAGCAGTACTTC.

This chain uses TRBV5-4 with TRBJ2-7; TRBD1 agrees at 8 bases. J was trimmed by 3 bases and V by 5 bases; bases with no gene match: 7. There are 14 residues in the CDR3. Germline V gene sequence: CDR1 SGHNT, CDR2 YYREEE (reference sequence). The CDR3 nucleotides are TGTGCCAGCAGATTCGACAGGGGCGGCTACGAGCAGTACTTC. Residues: CASRFDRGGYEQYF.

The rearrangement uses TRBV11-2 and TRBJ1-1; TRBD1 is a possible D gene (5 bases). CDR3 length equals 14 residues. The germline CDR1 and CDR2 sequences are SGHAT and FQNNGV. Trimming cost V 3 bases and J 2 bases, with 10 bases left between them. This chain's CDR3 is CASSLRQPNTEAFF. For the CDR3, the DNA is TGTGCCAGCAGCTTGAGACAGCCAAACACTGAAGCTTTCTTT.

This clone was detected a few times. The CDR3 DNA is TGTGCCAGCAGTGCGGGGGGCAGCCCAGACACTGAAGCTTTCTTT. The encoded protein is CASSAGGSPDTEAFF. This rearrangement joins TRBV6-4 to TRBJ1-1; D perhaps matches TRBD1 (6 bases). V gave up 4 bases and J gave up 3 bases, with 15 bases separating them. The CDR3 sequence is 15 residues long. In germline, CDR1 is MRHNA, CDR2 SNTAGT.

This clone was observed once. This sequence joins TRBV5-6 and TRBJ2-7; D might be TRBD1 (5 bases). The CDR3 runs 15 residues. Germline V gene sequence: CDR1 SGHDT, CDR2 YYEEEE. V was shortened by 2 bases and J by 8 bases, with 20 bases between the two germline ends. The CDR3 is CASSFKVTASLQQYF. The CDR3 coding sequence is TGTGCCAGCAGCTTCAAAGTGACAGCCAGCCTACAGCAGTACTTC.

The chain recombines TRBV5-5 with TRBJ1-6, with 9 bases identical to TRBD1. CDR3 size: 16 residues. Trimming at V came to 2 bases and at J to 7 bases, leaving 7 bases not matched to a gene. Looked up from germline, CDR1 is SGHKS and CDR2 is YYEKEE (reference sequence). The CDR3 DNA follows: TGTGCCAGCAGCTTAGGCCCGGGACAGGGAAATTCACCCCTCCACTTT. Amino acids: CASSLGPGQGNSPLHF.

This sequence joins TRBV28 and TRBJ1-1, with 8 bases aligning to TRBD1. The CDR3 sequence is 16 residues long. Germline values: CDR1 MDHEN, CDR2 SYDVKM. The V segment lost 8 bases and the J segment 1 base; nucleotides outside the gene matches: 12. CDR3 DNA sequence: TGTGCCAGCCCTTCACGAAGAGACAGGGGGAACACTGAAGCTTTCTTT. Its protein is CASPSRRDRGNTEAFF.

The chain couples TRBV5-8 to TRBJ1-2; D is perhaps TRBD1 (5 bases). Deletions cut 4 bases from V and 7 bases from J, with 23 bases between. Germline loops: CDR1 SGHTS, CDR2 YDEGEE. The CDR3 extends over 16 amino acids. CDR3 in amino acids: CASSRSIPQGKSGYTF. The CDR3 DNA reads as TGTGCCAGCAGCCGGTCTATTCCGCAGGGAAAGAGTGGCTACACCTTC.

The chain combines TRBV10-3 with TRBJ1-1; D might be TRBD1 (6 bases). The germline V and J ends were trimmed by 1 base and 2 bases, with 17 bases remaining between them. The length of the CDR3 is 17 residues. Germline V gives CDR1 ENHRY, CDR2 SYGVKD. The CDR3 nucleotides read TGTGCCATCAGTGAGTTTACAGGGATAGGATCTAACACTGAAGCTTTCTTT. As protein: CAISEFTGIGSNTEAFF.

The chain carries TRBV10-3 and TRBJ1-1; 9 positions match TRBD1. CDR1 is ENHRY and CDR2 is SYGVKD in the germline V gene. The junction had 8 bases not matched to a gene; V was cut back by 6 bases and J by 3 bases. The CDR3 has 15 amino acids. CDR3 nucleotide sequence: TGTGCCATCAGGGGTACAACAGGGGGCTACACTGAAGCTTTCTTT. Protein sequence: CAIRGTTGGYTEAFF.

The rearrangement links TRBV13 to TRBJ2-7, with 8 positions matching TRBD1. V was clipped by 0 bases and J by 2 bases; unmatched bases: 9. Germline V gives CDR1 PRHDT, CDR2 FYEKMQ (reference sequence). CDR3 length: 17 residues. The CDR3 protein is CASSLGHKTGVTYEQYF. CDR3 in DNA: TGTGCCAGCAGCTTAGGCCATAAGACAGGGGTAACCTACGAGCAGTACTTC.

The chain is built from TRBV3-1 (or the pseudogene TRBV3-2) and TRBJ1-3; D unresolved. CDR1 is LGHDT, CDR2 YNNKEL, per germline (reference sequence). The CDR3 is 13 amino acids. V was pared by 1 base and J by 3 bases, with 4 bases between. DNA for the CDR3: TGTGCCAGCAGCCAAGTAAATGGAAACACCATATATTTT. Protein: CASSQVNGNTIYF.

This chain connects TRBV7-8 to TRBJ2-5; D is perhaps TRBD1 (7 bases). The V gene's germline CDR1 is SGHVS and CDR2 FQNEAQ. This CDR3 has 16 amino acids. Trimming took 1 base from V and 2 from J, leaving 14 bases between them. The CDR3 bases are TGTGCCAGCAGCTTAGGGAGGGGGGACAGACAAGAGACCCAGTACTTC. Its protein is CASSLGRGDRQETQYF.

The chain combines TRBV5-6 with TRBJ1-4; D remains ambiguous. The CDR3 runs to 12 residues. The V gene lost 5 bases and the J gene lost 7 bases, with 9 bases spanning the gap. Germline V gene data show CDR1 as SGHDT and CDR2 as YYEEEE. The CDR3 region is CASRSHGEKLFF. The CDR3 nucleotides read TGTGCCAGCAGGTCCCACGGTGAAAAACTGTTTTTT.

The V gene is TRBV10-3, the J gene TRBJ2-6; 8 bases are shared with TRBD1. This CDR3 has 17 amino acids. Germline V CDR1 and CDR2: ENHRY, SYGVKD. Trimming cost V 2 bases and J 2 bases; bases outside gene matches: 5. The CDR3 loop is CAISEPQGGAGANVLTF. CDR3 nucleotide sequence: TGTGCCATCAGTGAGCCACAGGGGGGTGCTGGGGCCAACGTCCTGACTTTC.

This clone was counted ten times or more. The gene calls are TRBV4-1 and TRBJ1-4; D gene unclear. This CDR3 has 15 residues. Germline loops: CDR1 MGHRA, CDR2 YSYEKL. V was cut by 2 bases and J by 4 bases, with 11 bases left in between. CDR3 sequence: CASSQQITGNEKLFF. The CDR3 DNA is TGCGCCAGCAGCCAACAAATAACTGGTAATGAAAAACTGTTTTTT.